This TCR beta chain was recovered during a study of neoadjuvant anti-PD-1 for oral cavity cancer. The time point was: after neoadjuvant nivolumab, at surgical resection. These oral cavity squamous cell carcinomas were HPV-negative and locally advanced. Assay: immunoSEQ multiplex PCR; the TCRdb copy retains only in-frame clones and omits some. Altogether about 42,000 clones are present, around 79% being singletons, with the ten largest covering around 4.4%. Note on this clone: Its target is unknown.

General study points: TCR analyses covered only a few patients per response group. After neoadjuvant nivolumab, PBMC T cell clonality was significantly higher in non-responders than responders.

With 0 bases clipped from V and 4 bases from J, the junction kept 5 bases outside the gene matches. Germline V gene lookup returns CDR1 MNHEY and CDR2 SVGAGI. CDR3 size: 16 residues. The specimen comprised PBMCs, sampled after nivolumab (anti-PD-1) treatment. J is TRBJ2-5 and V is TRBV6-5; TRBD1 agrees at 10 bases. The receptor was isolated from a person aged 35 to 85 with oral cavity squamous cell carcinoma. CDR3 sequence (DNA): TGTGCCAGCAGTTACTCCGGGACAGGGGTGCGAGAGACCCAGTACTTC. This codes for CASSYSGTGVRETQYF.